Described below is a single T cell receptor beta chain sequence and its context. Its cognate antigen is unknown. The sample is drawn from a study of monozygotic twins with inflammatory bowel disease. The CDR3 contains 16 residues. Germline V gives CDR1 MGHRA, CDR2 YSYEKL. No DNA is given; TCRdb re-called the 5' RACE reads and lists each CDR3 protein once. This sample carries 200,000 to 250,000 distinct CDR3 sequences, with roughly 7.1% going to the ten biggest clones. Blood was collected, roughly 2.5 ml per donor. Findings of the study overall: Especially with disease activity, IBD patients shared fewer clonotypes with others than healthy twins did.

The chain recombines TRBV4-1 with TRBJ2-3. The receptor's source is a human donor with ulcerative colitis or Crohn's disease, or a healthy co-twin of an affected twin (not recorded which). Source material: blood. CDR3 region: CASSQDSGSGADTQYF.